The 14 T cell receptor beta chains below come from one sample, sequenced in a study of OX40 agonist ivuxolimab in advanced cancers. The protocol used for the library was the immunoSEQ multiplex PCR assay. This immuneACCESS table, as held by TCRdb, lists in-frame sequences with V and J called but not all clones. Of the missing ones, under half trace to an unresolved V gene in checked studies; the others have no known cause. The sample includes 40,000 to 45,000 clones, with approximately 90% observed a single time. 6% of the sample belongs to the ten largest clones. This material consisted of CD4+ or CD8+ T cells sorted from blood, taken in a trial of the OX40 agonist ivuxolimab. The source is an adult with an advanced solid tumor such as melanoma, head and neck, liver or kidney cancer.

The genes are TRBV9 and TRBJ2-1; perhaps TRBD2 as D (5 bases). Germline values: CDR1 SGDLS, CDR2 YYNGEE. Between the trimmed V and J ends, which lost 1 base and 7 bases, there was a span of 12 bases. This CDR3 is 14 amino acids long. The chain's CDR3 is CASSVLGSGNEQFF. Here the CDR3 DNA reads TGTGCCAGCAGCGTACTTGGGTCGGGGAATGAGCAGTTCTTC.

CDR3 loop: CASSLAESSYEQYF. The CDR3 DNA reads as TGTGCCAGCAGTTTAGCCGAGAGCTCCTACGAGCAGTACTTC. The chain links TRBV27 to TRBJ2-7; D remains unclear. The CDR3 spans 14 residues. From germline, CDR1 is MNHEY and CDR2 SMNVEV (reference sequence). Trimming shortened V by 2 bases and J by 0 bases, and 8 bases separated the two germline ends.

The CDR3 sequence is CASSPGTITGELFF. The CDR3 region has the DNA TGTGCCAGCTCACCAGGGACAATCACCGGGGAGCTGTTTTTT. The chain employs TRBV18 and TRBJ2-2; D may be TRBD1 (6 bases). CDR3 length: 14 amino acids. Trimming shortened V by 2 bases and J by 4 bases, and 8 bases separated the two germline ends. Germline V gene sequence: CDR1 KGHSH, CDR2 LQKENI.

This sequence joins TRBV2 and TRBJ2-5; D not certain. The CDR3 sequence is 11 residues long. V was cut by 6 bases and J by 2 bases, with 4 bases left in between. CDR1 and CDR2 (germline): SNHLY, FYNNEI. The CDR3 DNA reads TGTGCCAGCAGCTCACAAGAGACCCAGTACTTC. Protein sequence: CASSSQETQYF.

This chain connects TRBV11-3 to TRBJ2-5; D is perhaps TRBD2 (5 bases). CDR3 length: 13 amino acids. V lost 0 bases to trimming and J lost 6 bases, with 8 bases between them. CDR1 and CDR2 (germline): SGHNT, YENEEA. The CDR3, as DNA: TGTGCCAGCAGCTTAGATGAGCGGCAGACCCAGTACTTC. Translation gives CASSLDERQTQYF.

CDR3 in DNA: TGCAGCGTCGAGATTGGGGGAAAAGGGTCCGAGCAGTACTTC. Translating gives CSVEIGGKGSEQYF. V and J are TRBV29-1 and TRBJ2-7; D possibly matches TRBD1 or TRBD2 (5 bases each). V gave up 6 bases and J gave up 6 bases, with 21 bases separating them. CDR1 and CDR2 from the germline V gene are SQVTM and ANQGSEA. This CDR3 has 14 amino acids.

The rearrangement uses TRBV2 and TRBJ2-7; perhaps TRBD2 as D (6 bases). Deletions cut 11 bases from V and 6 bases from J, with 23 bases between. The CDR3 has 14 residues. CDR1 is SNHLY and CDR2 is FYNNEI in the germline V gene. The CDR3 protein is CASHSRGGAGEQYF. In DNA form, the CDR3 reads TGTGCCTCCCACTCCCGCGGAGGGGCCGGCGAGCAGTACTTC.

CDR3 in DNA: TGTGCCAGCTCAAGCGCAGACAGGGGGAACAATCAGCCCCAGCATTTT. Translation gives CASSSADRGNNQPQHF. The chain combines TRBV18 with TRBJ1-5; the match to TRBD1 covers 9 bases. Germline V CDR1 and CDR2: KGHSH, LQKENI. V lost 5 bases and J lost 3; bases outside the gene matches: 8. This CDR3 has 16 residues.

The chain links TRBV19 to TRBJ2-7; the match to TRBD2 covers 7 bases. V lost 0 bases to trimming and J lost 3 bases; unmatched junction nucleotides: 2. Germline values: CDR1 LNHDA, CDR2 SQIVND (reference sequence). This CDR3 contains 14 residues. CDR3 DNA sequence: TGTGCCAGTAGTATAGACCCGGGGGGCTACGAGCAGTACTTC. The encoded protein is CASSIDPGGYEQYF.

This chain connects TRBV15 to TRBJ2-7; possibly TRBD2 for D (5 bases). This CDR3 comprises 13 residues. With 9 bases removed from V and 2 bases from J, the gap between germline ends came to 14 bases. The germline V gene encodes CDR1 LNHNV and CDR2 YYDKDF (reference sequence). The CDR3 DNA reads TGTGCCACGGGCCGGGCGGGTCCCTACGAGCAGTACTTC. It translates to CATGRAGPYEQYF.

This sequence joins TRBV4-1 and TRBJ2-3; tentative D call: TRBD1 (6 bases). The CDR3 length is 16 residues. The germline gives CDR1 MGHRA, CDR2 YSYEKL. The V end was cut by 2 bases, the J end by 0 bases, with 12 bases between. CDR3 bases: TGCGCCAGCAGCCAACGGGCGACAGGTAGCACAGATACGCAGTATTTT. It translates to CASSQRATGSTDTQYF.

The CDR3 bases are TGCGCCAGCCGACGGGATTCGACCTACGAGCAGTACTTC. Translated: CASRRDSTYEQYF. The chain combines TRBV10-2 with TRBJ2-7; perhaps TRBD2 as D (5 bases). CDR1 and CDR2 (germline): WSHSY, SAAADI. The CDR3 contains 13 residues. Trimming removed 8 bases from V and 2 bases from J, with 13 bases in between.

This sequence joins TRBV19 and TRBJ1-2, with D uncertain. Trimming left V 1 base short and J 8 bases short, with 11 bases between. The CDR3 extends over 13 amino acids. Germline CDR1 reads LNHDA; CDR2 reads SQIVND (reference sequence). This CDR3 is CASSIGPSSGYTF. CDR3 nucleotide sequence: TGTGCCAGTAGTATAGGTCCAAGTTCCGGCTACACCTTC.

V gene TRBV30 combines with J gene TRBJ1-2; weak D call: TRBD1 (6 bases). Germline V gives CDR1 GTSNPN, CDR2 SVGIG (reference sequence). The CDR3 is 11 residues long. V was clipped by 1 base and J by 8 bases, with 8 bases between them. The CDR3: CAWSAGAGYTF. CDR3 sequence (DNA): TGTGCCTGGAGTGCAGGGGCGGGCTACACCTTC.